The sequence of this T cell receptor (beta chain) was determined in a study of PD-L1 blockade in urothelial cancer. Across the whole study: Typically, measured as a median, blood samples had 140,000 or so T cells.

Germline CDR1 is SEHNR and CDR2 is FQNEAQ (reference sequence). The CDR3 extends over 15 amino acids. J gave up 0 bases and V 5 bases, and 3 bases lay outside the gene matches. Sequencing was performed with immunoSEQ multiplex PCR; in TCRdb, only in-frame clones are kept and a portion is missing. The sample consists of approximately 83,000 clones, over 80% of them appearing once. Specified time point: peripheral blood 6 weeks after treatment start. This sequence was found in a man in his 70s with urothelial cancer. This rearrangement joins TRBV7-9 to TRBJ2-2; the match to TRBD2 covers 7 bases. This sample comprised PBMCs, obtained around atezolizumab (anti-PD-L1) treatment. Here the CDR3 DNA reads TGTGCCAGCAGCCCTCTAGCGGCGAACACCGGGGAGCTGTTTTTT. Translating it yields CASSPLAANTGELFF.